This TCR beta chain derives from a study of lymphopenia after photon versus proton radiotherapy. General study findings and limits: Proton therapy kept repertoires fairly stable, unlike photons, which gained effector/memory cells.

The CDR3 is 14 amino acids. Germline V gene lookup returns CDR1 LNHNV and CDR2 YYDKDF (reference sequence). Trimming left V 0 bases short and J 3 bases short, with 8 bases between. The count of this clone is one. Its antigen is unknown. TCRdb's copy holds only in-frame clones and misses some; the assay was immunoSEQ multiplex PCR. The sample records about 29,000 clones, about 91% being singletons. J is TRBJ1-2 and V is TRBV15; no clear D. The source material was peripheral blood, sampled from a patient treated with proton-based radiotherapy. This receptor was taken from a woman aged 60 to 75 with cholangiocarcinoma. Some clones in this sample may be carry-over from other donors' samples. The CDR3 protein is CATSRDWEDYGYTF. Written as DNA, the CDR3 is TGTGCCACCAGCAGAGATTGGGAAGACTATGGCTACACCTTC.